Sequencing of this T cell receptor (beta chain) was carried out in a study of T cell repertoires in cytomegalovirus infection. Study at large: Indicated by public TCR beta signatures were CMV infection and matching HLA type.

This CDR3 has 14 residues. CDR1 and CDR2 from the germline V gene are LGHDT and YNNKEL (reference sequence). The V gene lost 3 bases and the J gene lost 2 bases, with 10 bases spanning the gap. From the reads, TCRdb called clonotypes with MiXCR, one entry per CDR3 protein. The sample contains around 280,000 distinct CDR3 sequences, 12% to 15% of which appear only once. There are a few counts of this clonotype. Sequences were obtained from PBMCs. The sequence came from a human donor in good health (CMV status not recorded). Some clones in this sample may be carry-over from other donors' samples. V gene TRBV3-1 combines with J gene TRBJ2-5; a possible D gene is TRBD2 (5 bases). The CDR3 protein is CASSQTTRQETQYF. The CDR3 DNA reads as TGTGCCAGCAGCCAGACTACCCGACAAGAGACCCAGTACTTC.